Following are 19 T cell receptor beta chains from one sample sequenced in a study of low-dose radiotherapy and immunotherapy resistance in tumors. First-strand cDNA used TRAV- and TRBV-specific primers, covering alpha and beta chains. Over roughly 20 PCR cycles, TCRs were amplified from a constant-region primer and V-primer adapter. MiXCR was run by TCRdb on the reads, yielding one entry per CDR3 protein. Counted here are more than 50,000 distinct CDR3 sequences, less than 25% occurring once; the ten biggest clones make up approximately 5.3%. The sample's time point: before trial treatment. The sequencing here drew on PBMCs, taken before treatment. Source of these receptors: a male donor with prostate cancer.

This clonotype was picked up a small number of times. The rearrangement links TRBV29-1 to TRBJ2-7, with 10 bases matching TRBD2. Germline assignment: CDR1 SQVTM and CDR2 ANQGSEA. Losses at the gene ends were 4 bases for V and 7 bases for J; bases not matched to a gene: 10. The CDR3 loop spans 14 amino acids. The CDR3 DNA sequence: TGCAGCGTTGCTGGCCTAGCGGGAGCGGAGGAGCAGTACTTC. It translates to CSVAGLAGAEEQYF.

The chain employs TRBV29-1 and TRBJ1-2; D is unresolved. Germline V CDR1 and CDR2: SQVTM, ANQGSEA. The V gene lost 1 base and the J gene lost 3 bases, with 3 bases spanning the gap. The CDR3 length is 11 residues. The DNA for the CDR3 is TGCAGCGTTGAAGGTGACTATGGCTACACCTTC. This encodes CSVEGDYGYTF.

This clonotype was observed many times. The chain employs TRBV5-5 and TRBJ2-3, with D possibly being TRBD2 (6 bases). Germline assignment: CDR1 SGHKS and CDR2 YYEKEE (reference sequence). V lost 5 bases and J lost 4, with 11 bases in between. CDR3 length equals 13 residues. The CDR3 bases are TGTGCCAGCAGGCGGGGCATCGCAGATACGCAGTATTTT. Encoded protein: CASRRGIADTQYF.

Only a few counts were recorded for this clonotype. It may be a read error: a sequence one base away is much more abundant. V gene TRBV20-1 combines with J gene TRBJ2-3; D is uncertain. Trimming stripped 7 bases from V and 2 bases from J, with 13 bases between. The CDR3 spans 13 residues. Germline V gene lookup returns CDR1 DFQATT and CDR2 SNEGSKA (reference sequence). In DNA form, the CDR3 reads TGCAGTGTTAGTGATCTTAACACAGATACGCAGTATTTT. This codes for CSVSDLNTDTQYF.

In regard to this clonotype: A far bigger clonotype differs at one base, so this is likely a read error. The J gene is TRBJ2-5, the V gene TRBV6-6; TRBD1 aligns across 9 bases. This CDR3 region has 15 residues. Unmatched junction bases numbered 16, after V lost 6 bases and J lost 11 bases. The germline CDR1 and CDR2 sequences are MNHNY and SVGAGI (reference sequence). In DNA form, the CDR3 reads TGTGCCAGCAGAGATCCGGGACAGGGTTACAATGAGCAGTACTTC. It codes for CASRDPGQGYNEQYF.

This clonotype showed up many times. The chain carries TRBV29-1 and TRBJ2-1; 14 bases fit TRBD2. The V and J ends lost 7 bases and 9 bases, in that order; junction bases with no gene match: 8. The CDR3 length is 14 residues. Germline lookup yields CDR1 SQVTM and CDR2 ANQGSEA. CDR3 in DNA: TGCAGCGCCCGGACTAGCGGGGGGTTCGGTGAGCAGTTCTTC. It is translated as CSARTSGGFGEQFF.

Details on this clonotype: Possible read error: a much larger clone is one base away. The chain employs TRBV11-2 and TRBJ2-1; no clear D gene. Looked up from germline, CDR1 is SGHAT and CDR2 is FQNNGV. This CDR3 contains 12 residues. The DNA of the CDR3 is TGTGTCAGCAGCTTAGTTTACCATGAGCAGTTCTTC. This gives the protein CVSSLVYHEQFF.

This clonotype was observed at least ten times. The J gene is TRBJ2-5, the V gene TRBV14, with 10 bases identical to TRBD2. With V trimmed by 2 bases and J by 4 bases, 1 base remained unmatched. The CDR3 covers 14 residues. In germline, CDR1 is SGHDN, CDR2 FVKESK. The DNA for the CDR3 is TGTGCCAGCAGCCAACTAGCGGGAGTAGAGACCCAGTACTTC. It encodes CASSQLAGVETQYF.

This clonotype was seen repeatedly, ten times or more. V gene TRBV28 combines with J gene TRBJ1-6; weak D call: TRBD1 (5 bases). Germline V gene lookup returns CDR1 MDHEN and CDR2 SYDVKM. V was pared by 3 bases and J by 6 bases, with 9 bases between. The length of the CDR3 is 14 residues. DNA for the CDR3: TGTGCCAGCAGTTTGGGGCAGGCTAATTCACCCCTCCACTTT. It yields the protein CASSLGQANSPLHF.

The chain is built from TRBV5-6 and TRBJ2-4, with D hard to call. Germline V gene lookup returns CDR1 SGHDT and CDR2 YYEEEE. The CDR3 is 14 amino acids. V dropped 0 bases and J dropped 6 bases, with 10 bases sitting between them. This CDR3 reads CASSLDVGGNIQYF. For the CDR3, the DNA is TGTGCCAGCAGCTTGGACGTTGGCGGAAACATTCAGTACTTC.

This clonotype was detected many times. This chain joins TRBV20-1 and TRBJ1-1, with a weak D call TRBD1 (5 bases). This CDR3 has 14 amino acids. Trimming pared 2 bases from V and 1 base from J, leaving 11 bases between. Looked up from germline, CDR1 is DFQATT and CDR2 is SNEGSKA (reference sequence). Written as DNA, the CDR3 is TGCAGTGCTAGATCCCCTGGGGGGAACACTGAAGCTTTCTTT. It translates to CSARSPGGNTEAFF.

This clonotype was seen many times. This sequence joins TRBV5-1 and TRBJ2-7; no definite D call. Trimming left V 0 bases short and J 3 bases short, with 7 bases between. The germline V gene encodes CDR1 SGHRS and CDR2 YFSETQ. This CDR3 region has 13 residues. Here the CDR3 reads CASSLGYNYEQYF. DNA for the CDR3: TGCGCCAGCAGCTTGGGGTATAACTACGAGCAGTACTTC.

A remark on this clonotype: A much larger clone differs by one base, so this may be a read error. The rearrangement links TRBV27 to TRBJ2-7; D gene unclear. Germline V lookup: CDR1 MNHEY, CDR2 SMNVEV (reference sequence). The CDR3 is 14 amino acids. This chain's CDR3 is CDSSLLGFTYEQYF. The CDR3 coding sequence is TGTGACAGCAGTTTATTGGGCTTTACCTACGAGCAGTACTTC.

The J gene is TRBJ2-5, the V gene TRBV14; D is unclear. V was pared by 3 bases and J by 2 bases, with 13 bases between. CDR1 is SGHDN and CDR2 is FVKESK in the germline V gene. This CDR3 has 15 amino acids. CDR3: CASSQGSSRQETQYF. As DNA, the CDR3 is TGTGCCAGCAGCCAGGGCTCGAGTAGACAAGAGACCCAGTACTTC. The full variable domain, its missing parts supplied by reference TRBV14 and TRBJ2-5, is EAGVTQFPSHSVIEKGQTVTLRCDPISGHDNLYWYRRVMGKEIKFLLHFVKESKQDESGMPNNRFLAERTGGTYSTLKVQPAELEDSGVYFCASSQGSSRQETQYFGPGTRLLVL.

The chain is built from TRBV11-2 and TRBJ2-1; TRBD2 agrees at 7 bases. The trim removed 5 bases at V and 8 bases at J, leaving 12 bases unmatched. From germline, CDR1 is SGHAT and CDR2 FQNNGV. This CDR3 region has 15 residues. In nucleotides, the CDR3 is TGTGCCAGCAGCCTCGTTTCGGGGGGAGGCGATGAGCAGTTCTTC. Its protein product is CASSLVSGGGDEQFF.

At least ten counts were recorded for this clonotype. The chain combines TRBV18 with TRBJ1-1; TRBD1 might be the D (6 bases). Germline V gives CDR1 KGHSH, CDR2 LQKENI. The V end was cut by 3 bases, the J end by 7 bases, with 12 bases between. The CDR3 totals 13 residues. The CDR3 is CASSPLGQIEAFF. DNA for the CDR3: TGTGCCAGCTCACCCCTCGGACAGATTGAAGCTTTCTTT.

Comments on this clonotype: A read error is likely here: a far larger clone is one base away. This chain connects TRBV20-1 to TRBJ2-7; D unclear. Germline CDR1 DFQATT, CDR2 SNEGSKA (reference sequence). The CDR3 contains 11 residues. Deletions cut 1 base from V and 7 bases from J, with 8 bases between. The CDR3 sequence: CSARGPDEQYF. As DNA, the CDR3 is TGCAGTGCTAGAGGTCCCGATGAGCAGTACTTC.

The table lists this clonotype with many counts. Here the CDR3 reads CASSLGQAGQPQHF. The DNA for the CDR3 is TGTGCCAGCAGTTTAGGCCAGGCGGGGCAGCCCCAGCATTTT. The chain carries TRBV12-3 or TRBV12-4 and TRBJ1-5; D is unresolved. The CDR3 runs 14 residues. V dropped 1 base and J dropped 7 bases, with 11 bases sitting between them.

This clonotype was found many times. The chain combines TRBV6-5 with TRBJ1-2; 9 nucleotides agree with TRBD1. The V gene end was trimmed by 2 bases and the J gene end by 3 bases; junction bases not matched to a gene: 7. The germline gives CDR1 MNHEY, CDR2 SVGAGI. The CDR3 covers 16 residues. The CDR3 protein is CASSYTLGQGYYGYTF. The CDR3 bases are TGTGCCAGCAGTTACACCCTGGGACAGGGCTACTATGGCTACACCTTC.